This T cell receptor (beta chain) is from a study of blood T cell repertoires in COVID-19. This clone was picked up a small number of times. Measured with immunoSEQ multiplex PCR; TCRdb has only the in-frame clones, and not every one. In the table there are approximately 74,000 clones, 75% to 95% of which are singletons. The source of this sequence is a woman aged 55-70 years with active COVID-19. Specimen: peripheral blood.

DNA of the CDR3: TGTGCCAGCACCTCACGAGGGGGCTATGGCTACACCTTC. This sequence encodes CASTSRGGYGYTF. The chain uses TRBV28 and TRBJ1-2; tentatively, D is TRBD1 (6 bases). Germline V gene sequence: CDR1 MDHEN, CDR2 SYDVKM. CDR3 length: 13 amino acids. V was clipped by 7 bases and J by 4 bases, with 13 bases between them.